Each of the 25 T cell receptor beta chains below was sequenced from the same sample in a study of T-cell reconstitution after alpha-beta-depleted transplantation in children. The TCRbeta library was prepared with unique molecular identifiers. From the PCR reads, TCRdb called clonotypes with MiXCR, one entry per CDR3 protein. The sample records more than 550,000 distinct CDR3 sequences, about 10% being singletons. Sample: PBMCs from the stem cell graft donor, taken from the stem cell graft. These receptors all stem from a human donor who donated a stem cell graft to a child with acute myeloid leukemia.

This clonotype has at least ten counts. The rearrangement uses TRBV7-2 and TRBJ1-1, with D uncertain. The CDR3 has 13 residues. Germline V gene data show CDR1 as SGHTA and CDR2 as FQGNSA. V lost 2 bases and J 3 bases, leaving 7 bases between the germline ends. The CDR3 sequence: CASSLITDTEAFF. For the CDR3, the DNA is TGTGCCAGCAGCTTAATAACAGACACTGAAGCTTTCTTT.

This clonotype was seen many times. The chain links TRBV12-3 or TRBV12-4 to TRBJ1-1; D is undetermined. The V end lost 7 bases, the J end lost 2 bases, and 14 bases lay between the germline ends. There are 14 residues in the CDR3. CDR3 protein: CASTTVGFNTEAFF. The CDR3 DNA reads TGTGCCAGCACCACCGTCGGTTTCAACACTGAAGCTTTCTTT.

DNA of the CDR3: TGTGCCAGCCTGCACCTCTCCTACAATGAGCAGTTCTTC. Encoded protein: CASLHLSYNEQFF. The rearrangement joins TRBV7-9 to TRBJ2-1; the D is unclear. CDR1 is SEHNR and CDR2 is FQNEAQ in the germline V gene (reference sequence). CDR3 length: 13 amino acids. V was pared by 8 bases and J by 0 bases, with 8 bases between. Based on the CDR3 plus reference TRBV7-9 and TRBJ2-1, the full variable domain is DTGVSQNPRHKITKRGQNVTFRCDPISEHNRLYWYRQTLGQGPEFLTYFQNEAQLEKSRLLSDRFSAERPKGSFSTLEIQRTEQGDSAMYLCASLHLSYNEQFFGPGTRLTVL.

This clonotype was detected a few times. The CDR3 spells CSVELLAGEGETQYF. CDR3 DNA: TGCAGCGTCGAATTACTAGCGGGAGAGGGAGAGACCCAGTACTTC. The J gene is TRBJ2-5, the V gene TRBV29-1; TRBD2 matches at 11 bases. The CDR3 extends over 15 amino acids. V was clipped by 6 bases and J by 4 bases; unmatched bases: 10. Germline CDR1 reads SQVTM; CDR2 reads ANQGSEA.

This clonotype was counted at least ten times. The genes are TRBV6-2 or TRBV6-3 and TRBJ2-2; D is uncertain. There are 11 residues in the CDR3. CDR1 is MNHEY and CDR2 is SVGEGT in the germline V gene. Between the trimmed V and J ends, which lost 6 bases and 4 bases, there was a span of 3 bases. The CDR3 region has the DNA TGTGCCAGCAGCACCACCGGGGAGCTGTTTTTT. Translation: CASSTTGELFF.

This clonotype was counted many times. V is TRBV12-3 or TRBV12-4 and J is TRBJ2-6; D not resolved. V dropped 3 bases and J dropped 1 base, with 7 bases sitting between them. The CDR3 sequence is 15 residues long. In nucleotides, the CDR3 is TGTGCCAGCAGTTTTAGTTGGTCTGGGGCCAACGTCCTGACTTTC. This gives the protein CASSFSWSGANVLTF.

This clonotype turned up a few times. The V gene is TRBV15, the J gene TRBJ2-7; possibly TRBD1 or TRBD2 for D (5 bases each). CDR3 length: 15 amino acids. Trimming stripped 1 base from V and 1 base from J, with 11 bases between. Germline V gives CDR1 LNHNV, CDR2 YYDKDF (reference sequence). The CDR3 DNA follows: TGTGCCACCAGCAGAGCCAGGGACCAGTCCTACGAGCAGTACTTC. This sequence encodes CATSRARDQSYEQYF.

This clonotype was seen a few times. The chain employs TRBV20-1 and TRBJ2-1; 9 bases match TRBD2. Germline V CDR1 and CDR2: DFQATT, SNEGSKA (reference sequence). This CDR3 is built from 16 residues. Trimming cost V 5 bases and J 4 bases; bases outside gene matches: 12. This chain's CDR3 is CSAPRVVAGVYNEQFF. The CDR3 DNA reads TGCAGTGCTCCGCGGGTGGTAGCGGGAGTGTACAATGAGCAGTTCTTC.

There are a few counts of this clonotype. This sequence joins TRBV7-2 and TRBJ2-1; 10 bases are shared with TRBD1. With 6 bases clipped from V and 15 bases from J, the junction kept 8 bases outside the gene matches. The CDR3 covers 12 residues. Germline CDR1 SGHTA, CDR2 FQGNSA. CDR3 DNA sequence: TGTGCCAGCAGGGGGGACAGGGGTGGTTGGTTCTTC. Translated, it gives CASRGDRGGWFF.

The chain combines TRBV14 with TRBJ2-1; 15 nucleotides align to TRBD2. The CDR3 is 22 residues long. The V gene's germline CDR1 is SGHDN and CDR2 FVKESK. Trimming at V came to 4 bases and at J to 2 bases, leaving 18 bases not matched to a gene. The CDR3 sequence: CASSPTVKPGLAGGGPYNEQFF. In DNA form, the CDR3 reads TGTGCCAGCAGCCCCACAGTGAAACCGGGACTAGCGGGAGGAGGACCCTACAATGAGCAGTTCTTC.

This chain uses TRBV5-1 with TRBJ2-5; 13 nucleotides match TRBD2. With V trimmed by 0 bases and J by 5 bases, 4 bases remained unmatched. The CDR3 extends over 16 amino acids. In germline, CDR1 is SGHRS, CDR2 YFSETQ. This CDR3 reads CASSLAGLAGLETQYF. The CDR3 DNA reads as TGCGCCAGCAGCTTGGCGGGACTAGCGGGACTTGAGACCCAGTACTTC.

The rearrangement joins TRBV9 to TRBJ1-2; perhaps TRBD1 as D (5 bases). V lost 0 bases and J 4 bases, leaving 13 bases between the germline ends. The CDR3 is 15 residues long. Looked up from germline, CDR1 is SGDLS and CDR2 is YYNGEE. CDR3 nucleotides: TGTGCCAGCAGCGTAGCCGACAGCGCTAGCTATGGCTACACCTTC. The encoded protein is CASSVADSASYGYTF. The full variable domain, its missing parts supplied by reference TRBV9 and TRBJ1-2, is DSGVTQTPKHLITATGQRVTLRCSPRSGDLSVYWYQQSLDQGLQFLIQYYNGEERAKGNILERFSAQQFPDLHSELNLSSLELGDSALYFCASSVADSASYGYTFGSGTRLTVV.

This chain links TRBV20-1 with TRBJ2-7; TRBD1 or TRBD2 may be the D gene (5 bases each). Per the germline V gene, CDR1 is DFQATT and CDR2 is SNEGSKA (reference sequence). V was trimmed by 5 bases and J by 0 bases, leaving 14 bases between them. The length of the CDR3 is 14 residues. CDR3 bases: TGCAGTGCTTGGGGGAGCGCAAGCTCCTACGAGCAGTACTTC. Its translation: CSAWGSASSYEQYF.

This sequence joins TRBV20-1 and TRBJ2-7; 13 nucleotides line up with TRBD2. Germline lookup yields CDR1 DFQATT and CDR2 SNEGSKA (reference sequence). Trimming removed 6 bases from V and 11 bases from J; junction bases left unmatched: 22. This CDR3 contains 17 residues. CDR3 sequence reads: CSATGTSGTPSSYEEYF. The CDR3 nucleotides are TGCAGTGCCACCGGGACTAGCGGGACACCGAGCTCCTATGAGGAGTACTTC.

The sample holds a few counts of this clonotype. The rearrangement links TRBV28 to TRBJ2-5, with D uncertain. Looked up from germline, CDR1 is MDHEN and CDR2 is SYDVKM. V gave up 2 bases and J gave up 5 bases, with 9 bases separating them. The CDR3 is 13 amino acids. CDR3 nucleotides: TGTGCCAGCAGTTTAGGGCAGGACGAGACCCAGTACTTC. Its protein is CASSLGQDETQYF. Full variable domain (outside the CDR3, taken from reference TRBV28 and TRBJ2-5): DVKVTQSSRYLVKRTGEKVFLECVQDMDHENMFWYRQDPGLGLRLIYFSYDVKMKEKGDIPEGYSVSREKKERFSLILESASTNQTSMYLCASSLGQDETQYFGPGTRLLVL.

A note on this clonotype: A much larger clone differs by one base, so this may be a read error. The chain recombines TRBV7-9 with TRBJ2-2; D is uncertain. Germline values: CDR1 SEHNR, CDR2 FQNEAQ (reference sequence). CDR3 length: 14 amino acids. The V end was cut by 4 bases, the J end by 6 bases, with 12 bases between. The CDR3 spells CASSSSLNAGELFF. The CDR3 nucleotides read TGTGCCAGCAGCTCCTCATTAAACGCCGGGGAGCTGTTTTTT.

V and J are TRBV7-2 and TRBJ2-5, with D tentatively TRBD1 or TRBD2 (6 bases each). Germline V CDR1 and CDR2: SGHTA, FQGNSA. V was trimmed by 5 bases and J by 6 bases, leaving 16 bases between them. This CDR3 is built from 14 residues. The CDR3 DNA reads TGTGCCAGCAGCCCTCCGAGGGGGGTGAAGACCCAGTACTTC. The encoded protein is CASSPPRGVKTQYF.

Comment on this clonotype: One end of the junction is discordant with germline, which a read error may explain. J is TRBJ2-3 and V is TRBV7-3; D remains ambiguous. The CDR3 is 13 amino acids. CDR1 and CDR2 from the germline V gene are SGHTA and FQGTGA. CDR3 region: CSSSPGGTDTQYF. CDR3 DNA: TGTTCCAGCAGCCCGGGTGGGACAGATACGCAGTATTTT.

This clonotype is classed as medium-sized. This chain links TRBV29-1 with TRBJ2-5; D tentatively reads TRBD1 or TRBD2 (6 bases each). Germline-derived CDR1 and CDR2 are SQVTM and ANQGSEA. CDR3 length: 14 amino acids. V lost 0 bases and J 5 bases, leaving 13 bases between the germline ends. The DNA for the CDR3 is TGCAGCGTTGAAGATCCGGGGGCGCGGGAGACCCAGTACTTC. Translated: CSVEDPGARETQYF.

At least ten counts were recorded for this clonotype. J is TRBJ2-1 and V is TRBV6-5; 8 bases map to TRBD2. Germline loops: CDR1 MNHEY, CDR2 SVGAGI. This CDR3 is built from 12 residues. V lost 6 bases and J lost 6; bases outside the gene matches: 1. The CDR3 here is CASRTSGNEQFF. CDR3 in DNA: TGTGCCAGCAGAACTAGCGGCAATGAGCAGTTCTTC.

This clonotype was picked up a small number of times. This chain connects TRBV20-1 to TRBJ2-2; perhaps TRBD1 as D (6 bases). Trimming took off 2 bases at V and 0 bases at J, with 10 bases between the two ends. This CDR3 is built from 15 residues. Germline assignment: CDR1 DFQATT and CDR2 SNEGSKA (reference sequence). CDR3: CSARPGTTNTGELFF. DNA of the CDR3: TGCAGTGCTAGACCCGGGACAACGAACACCGGGGAGCTGTTTTTT.

This clonotype was seen a few times. The chain links TRBV29-1 to TRBJ1-1; TRBD1 matches 7 bases. CDR3 length equals 13 residues. Unmatched junction bases numbered 14, after V lost 6 bases and J lost 10 bases. Germline-derived CDR1 and CDR2 are SQVTM and ANQGSEA. The CDR3 loop reads CSVRRGGGGVAFF. The CDR3 DNA is TGCAGCGTCCGCAGGGGGGGAGGGGGAGTAGCTTTCTTT.

The chain recombines TRBV30 with TRBJ2-1; 7 bases map to TRBD2. Germline V gene lookup returns CDR1 GTSNPN and CDR2 SVGIG (reference sequence). This CDR3 comprises 15 residues. Unmatched junction bases numbered 9, after V lost 0 bases and J lost 7 bases. The CDR3 DNA follows: TGTGCCTGGAGTGTGTGGGGGGGAGATATAAATGAGCAGTTCTTC. Its translation is CAWSVWGGDINEQFF.

There are a few counts of this clonotype. The CDR3 DNA reads as TGTGCCAGCAATCCTGACTCTGGCACAGATACGCAGTATTTT. It translates to CASNPDSGTDTQYF. This sequence joins TRBV7-6 and TRBJ2-3; D remains ambiguous. The CDR3 extends over 14 amino acids. The ends were cut back, 7 bases at V and 1 base at J, with 12 bases in the middle. Germline V CDR1 and CDR2: SGHVS, FNYEAQ.

This clonotype has just a few counts. The V call is TRBV29-1, the J call TRBJ2-2; D remains ambiguous. This CDR3 comprises 15 residues. V was cut by 5 bases and J by 1 base, with 14 bases left in between. Germline CDR1 is SQVTM and CDR2 is ANQGSEA. DNA for the CDR3: TGCAGCGTTTTGGGTGCGGAGAGGAACACCGGGGAGCTGTTTTTT. Translated: CSVLGAERNTGELFF.